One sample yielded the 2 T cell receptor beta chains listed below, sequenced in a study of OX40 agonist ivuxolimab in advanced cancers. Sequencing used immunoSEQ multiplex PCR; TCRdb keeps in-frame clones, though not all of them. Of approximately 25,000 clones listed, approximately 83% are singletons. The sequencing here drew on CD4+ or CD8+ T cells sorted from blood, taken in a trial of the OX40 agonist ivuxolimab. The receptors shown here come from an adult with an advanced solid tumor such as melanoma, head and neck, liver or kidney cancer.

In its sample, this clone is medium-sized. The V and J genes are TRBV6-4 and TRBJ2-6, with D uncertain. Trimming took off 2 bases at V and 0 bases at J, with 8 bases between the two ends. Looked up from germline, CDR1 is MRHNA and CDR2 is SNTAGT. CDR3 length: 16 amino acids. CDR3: CASSDQAPSGANVLTF. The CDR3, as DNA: TGTGCCAGCAGTGACCAGGCCCCCTCTGGGGCCAACGTCCTGACTTTC.

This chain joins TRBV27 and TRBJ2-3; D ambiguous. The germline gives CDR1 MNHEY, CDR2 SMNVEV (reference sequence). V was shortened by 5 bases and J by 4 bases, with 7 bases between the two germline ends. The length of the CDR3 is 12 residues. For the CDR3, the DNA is TGTGCCAGCAGTACACCTCCAGATACGCAGTATTTT. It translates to CASSTPPDTQYF.